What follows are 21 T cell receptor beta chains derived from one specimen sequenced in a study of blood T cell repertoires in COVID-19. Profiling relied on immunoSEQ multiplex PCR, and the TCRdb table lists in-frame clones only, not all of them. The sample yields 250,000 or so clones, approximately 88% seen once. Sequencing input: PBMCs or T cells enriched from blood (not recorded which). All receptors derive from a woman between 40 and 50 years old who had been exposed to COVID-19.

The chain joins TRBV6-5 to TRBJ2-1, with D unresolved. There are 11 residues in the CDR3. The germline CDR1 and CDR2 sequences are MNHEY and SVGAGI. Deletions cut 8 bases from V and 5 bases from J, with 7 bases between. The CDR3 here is CASVQNNEQFF. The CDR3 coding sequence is TGTGCCAGCGTACAGAACAATGAGCAGTTCTTC.

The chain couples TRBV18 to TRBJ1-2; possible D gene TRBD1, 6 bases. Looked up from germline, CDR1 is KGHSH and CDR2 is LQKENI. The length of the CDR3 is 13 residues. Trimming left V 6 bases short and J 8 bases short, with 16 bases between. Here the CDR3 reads CASSLRGAWGYTF. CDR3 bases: TGTGCCAGCTCCCTTCGGGGGGCATGGGGCTACACCTTC. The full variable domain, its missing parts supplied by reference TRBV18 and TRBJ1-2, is NAGVMQNPRHLVRRRGQEARLRCSPMKGHSHVYWYRQLPEEGLKFMVYLQKENIIDESGMPKERFSAEFPKEGPSILRIQQVVRGDSAAYFCASSLRGAWGYTFGSGTRLTVV.

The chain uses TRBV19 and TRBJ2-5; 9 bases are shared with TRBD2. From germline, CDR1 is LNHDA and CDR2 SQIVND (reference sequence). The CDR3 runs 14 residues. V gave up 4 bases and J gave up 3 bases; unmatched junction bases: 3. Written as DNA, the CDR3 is TGTGCCAGTAGTAACGCGGGAGGGAAAGAGACCCAGTACTTC. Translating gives CASSNAGGKETQYF.

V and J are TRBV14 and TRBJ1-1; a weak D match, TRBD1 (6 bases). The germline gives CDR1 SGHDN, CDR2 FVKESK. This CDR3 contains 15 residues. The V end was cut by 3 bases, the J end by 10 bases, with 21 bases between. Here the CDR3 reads CASSQIGGGRGVAFF. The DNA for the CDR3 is TGTGCCAGCAGCCAGATAGGCGGGGGCAGGGGTGTAGCTTTCTTT.

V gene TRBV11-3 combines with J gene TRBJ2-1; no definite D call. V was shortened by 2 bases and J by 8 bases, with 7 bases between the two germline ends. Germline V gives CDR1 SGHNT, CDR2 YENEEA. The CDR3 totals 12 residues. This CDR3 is CASSLRDDEQFF. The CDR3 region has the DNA TGTGCCAGCAGCTTAAGAGATGATGAGCAGTTCTTC.

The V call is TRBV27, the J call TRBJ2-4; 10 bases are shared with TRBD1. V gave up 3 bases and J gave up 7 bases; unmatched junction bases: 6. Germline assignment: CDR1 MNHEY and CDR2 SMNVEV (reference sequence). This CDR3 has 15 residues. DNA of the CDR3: TGTGCCAGCAGTTTGTCCGGGACAGGGGACAACATTCAGTACTTC. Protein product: CASSLSGTGDNIQYF.

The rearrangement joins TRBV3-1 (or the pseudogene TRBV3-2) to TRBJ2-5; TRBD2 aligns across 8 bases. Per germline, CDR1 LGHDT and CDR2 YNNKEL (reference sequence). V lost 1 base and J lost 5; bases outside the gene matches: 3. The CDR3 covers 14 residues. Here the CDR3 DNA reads TGTGCCAGCAGCCAAGCCGGCGGGGGGGAGACCCAGTACTTC. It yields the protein CASSQAGGGETQYF.

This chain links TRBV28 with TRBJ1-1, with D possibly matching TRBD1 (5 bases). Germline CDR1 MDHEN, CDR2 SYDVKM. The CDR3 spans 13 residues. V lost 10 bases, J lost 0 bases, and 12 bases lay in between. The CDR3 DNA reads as TGTGCCATTTTTTCAGGGTTGAACACTGAAGCTTTCTTT. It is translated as CAIFSGLNTEAFF.

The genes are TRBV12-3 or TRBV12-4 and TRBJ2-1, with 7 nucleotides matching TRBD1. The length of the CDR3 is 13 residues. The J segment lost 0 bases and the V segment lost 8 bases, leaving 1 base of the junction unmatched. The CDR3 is CASHRGSYNEQFF. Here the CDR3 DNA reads TGTGCCAGCCACAGGGGCTCCTACAATGAGCAGTTCTTC.

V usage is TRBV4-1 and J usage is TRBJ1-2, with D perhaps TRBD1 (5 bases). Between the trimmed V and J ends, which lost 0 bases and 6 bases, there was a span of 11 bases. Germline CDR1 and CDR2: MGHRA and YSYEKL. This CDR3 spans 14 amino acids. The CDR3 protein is CASSQDRESDGYTF. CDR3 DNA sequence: TGCGCCAGCAGCCAAGACAGGGAATCTGATGGCTACACCTTC.

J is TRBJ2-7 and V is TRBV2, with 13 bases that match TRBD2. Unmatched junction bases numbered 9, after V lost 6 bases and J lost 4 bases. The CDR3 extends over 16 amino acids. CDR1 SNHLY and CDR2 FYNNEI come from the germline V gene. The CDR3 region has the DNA TGTGCCAGCAGATACGGGACTAGCGGGGATCGGTACGAGCAGTACGTC. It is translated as CASRYGTSGDRYEQYV.

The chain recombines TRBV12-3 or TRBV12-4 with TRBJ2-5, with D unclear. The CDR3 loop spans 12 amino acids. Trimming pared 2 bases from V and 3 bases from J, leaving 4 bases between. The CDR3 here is CASSLNKETQYF. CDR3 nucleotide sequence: TGTGCCAGCAGTTTAAATAAAGAGACCCAGTACTTC.

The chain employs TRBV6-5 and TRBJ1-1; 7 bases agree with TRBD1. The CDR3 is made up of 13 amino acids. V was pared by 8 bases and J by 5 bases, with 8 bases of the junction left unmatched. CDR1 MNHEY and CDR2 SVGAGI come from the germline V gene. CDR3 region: CASSKPQGTEAFF. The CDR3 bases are TGTGCCAGCTCGAAACCACAGGGGACTGAAGCTTTCTTT.

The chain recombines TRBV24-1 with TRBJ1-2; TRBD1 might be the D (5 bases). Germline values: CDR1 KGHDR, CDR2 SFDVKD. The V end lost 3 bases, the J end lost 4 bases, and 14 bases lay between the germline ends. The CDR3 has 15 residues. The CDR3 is CATSDPAGGPYGYTF. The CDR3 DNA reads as TGTGCCACCAGTGATCCTGCCGGGGGTCCCTATGGCTACACCTTC.

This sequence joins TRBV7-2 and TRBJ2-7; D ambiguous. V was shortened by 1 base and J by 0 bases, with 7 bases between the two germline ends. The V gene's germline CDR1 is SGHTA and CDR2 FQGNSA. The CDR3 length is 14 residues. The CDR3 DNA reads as TGTGCCAGCAGCTTAGGACACTCCTCCTACGAGCAGTACGTC. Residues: CASSLGHSSYEQYV.

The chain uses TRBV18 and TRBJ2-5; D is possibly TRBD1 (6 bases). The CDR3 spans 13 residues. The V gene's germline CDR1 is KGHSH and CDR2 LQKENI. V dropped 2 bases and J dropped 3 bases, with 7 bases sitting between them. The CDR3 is CASSPNREETQYF. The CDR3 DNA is TGTGCCAGCTCACCAAACAGGGAAGAGACCCAGTACTTC.

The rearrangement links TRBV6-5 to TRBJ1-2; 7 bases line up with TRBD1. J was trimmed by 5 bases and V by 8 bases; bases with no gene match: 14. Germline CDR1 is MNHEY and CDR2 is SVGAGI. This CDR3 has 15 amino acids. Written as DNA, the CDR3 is TGTGCCAGCGGGCTCGCCGGGACAGCTGCTTATGGCTACACCTTC. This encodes CASGLAGTAAYGYTF.

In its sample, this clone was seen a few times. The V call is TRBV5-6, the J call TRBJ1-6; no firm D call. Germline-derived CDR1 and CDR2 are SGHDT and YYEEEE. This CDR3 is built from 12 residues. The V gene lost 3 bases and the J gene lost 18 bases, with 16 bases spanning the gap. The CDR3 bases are TGTGCCAGCAGCTCCTGGACTCGACCAAACCACTTT. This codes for CASSSWTRPNHF.

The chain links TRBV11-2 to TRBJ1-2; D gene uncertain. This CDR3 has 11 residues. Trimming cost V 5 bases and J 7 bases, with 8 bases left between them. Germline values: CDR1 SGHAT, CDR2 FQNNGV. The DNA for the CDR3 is TGTGCCAGCAGCCTCCGGGGTGGCTACACCTTC. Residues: CASSLRGGYTF.

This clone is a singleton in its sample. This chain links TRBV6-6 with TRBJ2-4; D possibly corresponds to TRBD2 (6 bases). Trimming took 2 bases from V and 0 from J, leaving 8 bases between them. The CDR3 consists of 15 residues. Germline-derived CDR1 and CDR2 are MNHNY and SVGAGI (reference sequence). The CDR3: CASSYGGVAKNIQYF. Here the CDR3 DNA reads TGTGCCAGCAGTTACGGAGGGGTAGCCAAAAACATTCAGTACTTC.

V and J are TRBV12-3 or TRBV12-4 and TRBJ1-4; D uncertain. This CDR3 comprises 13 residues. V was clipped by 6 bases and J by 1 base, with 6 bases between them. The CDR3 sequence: CASSSLTNEKLFF. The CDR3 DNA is TGTGCCAGCAGCTCTTTAACTAATGAAAAACTGTTTTTT.